The clone carrying this TCR beta chain showed up just a few times. The CDR3 is made up of 16 amino acids. Germline CDR1 and CDR2: SGHNT and YYREEE (reference sequence). The trim removed 5 bases at V and 0 bases at J, leaving 3 bases unmatched. This specimen comes from a study of blood T cell repertoires in COVID-19. Study summary: The United States, Italy and Spain were the sources of the acute and convalescent COVID-19 samples. T cells, B-cell-depleted T cells, or PBMCs provided the cDNA or gDNA that served as material.

Authors' data handling: For nucleated cells, counts were estimated from reference gene primer amplification. Sequencing was performed with immunoSEQ multiplex PCR; in TCRdb, only in-frame clones are kept and a portion is missing. V, J and clone size reflect that table, while D and trimming were determined from the DNA. In the table there are 250,000 or so clones, 88% of which are singletons. Sequenced: peripheral blood. This sequence was found in a woman aged 55-70 years with acute or convalescent COVID-19. The chain is built from TRBV5-4 and TRBJ1-6, with 9 bases aligning to TRBD1. The CDR3 nucleotides read TGTGCCAGCAGGCAGACAGGGGGCTCCTATAATTCACCCCTCCACTTT. Amino acid sequence: CASRQTGGSYNSPLHF.